A selection of T cell receptor beta chains follows, all from one sample in a study of neurological immune-mediated disorders. One entry per CDR3 protein, called by TCRdb with MiXCR from the 5' RACE reads. The sample yields about 31,000 distinct CDR3 sequences, 4% seen once. The sequenced sample consisted of CD4+ T cells from blood. These receptors came from a woman aged 40 to 50 in good health. CDR3s include the opening cysteine and the closing phenylalanine or tryptophan. Each record gives: V gene, clone size, J gene, D gene, CDR3 protein, CDR3 DNA. D genes are given only for firm matches. The size field reads how often the clone was seen (once, few, many) or a class if it is expanded.

v_call: TRBV5-1
clone_size: many
j_call: TRBJ1-6
d_call: .
cdr3_aa: CASSRDPTGFSSPLHF
cdr3_nt: TGCGCCAGCAGCCGGGACCCAACAGGCTTCAGTTCACCCCTCCACTTT

v_call: TRBV14
clone_size: many
j_call: TRBJ2-1
d_call: TRBD2
cdr3_aa: CASSRVLAGTYNEQFF
cdr3_nt: TGTGCCAGCAGCCGAGTCCTAGCGGGAACCTACAATGAGCAGTTCTTC

v_call: TRBV30
clone_size: many
j_call: TRBJ2-3
d_call: TRBD2
cdr3_aa: CAWSPGLAGVGDTQYF
cdr3_nt: TGTGCCTGGAGTCCGGGGCTAGCGGGAGTGGGAGATACGCAGTATTTT

v_call: TRBV4-1
clone_size: few
j_call: TRBJ2-7
d_call: .
cdr3_aa: CASSQEGFYEQYF
cdr3_nt: TGCGCCAGCAGCCAAGAAGGGTTTTACGAGCAGTACTTC

v_call: TRBV10-3
clone_size: many
j_call: TRBJ2-1
d_call: TRBD1
cdr3_aa: CAISGGPRQGATYNNEQFF
cdr3_nt: TGTGCCATCAGTGGGGGACCTCGACAGGGGGCCACCTATAACAATGAGCAGTTCTTC

v_call: TRBV20-1
clone_size: many
j_call: TRBJ1-2
d_call: .
cdr3_aa: CSATSYGYTF
cdr3_nt: TGCAGTGCTACGAGCTATGGCTACACCTTC

v_call: TRBV28
clone_size: many
j_call: TRBJ1-2
d_call: TRBD1
cdr3_aa: CASSSGGRPNYGYTF
cdr3_nt: TGTGCCAGCAGTTCAGGGGGAAGGCCTAACTATGGCTACACCTTC

v_call: TRBV5-1
clone_size: many
j_call: TRBJ2-1
d_call: .
cdr3_aa: CASSLEGVNEQFF
cdr3_nt: TGCGCCAGCAGCTTGGAAGGTGTGAATGAGCAGTTCTTC

v_call: TRBV28
clone_size: many
j_call: TRBJ2-2
d_call: .
cdr3_aa: CASLGPGHPTGELFF
cdr3_nt: TGTGCCAGCCTAGGACCGGGACACCCCACCGGGGAGCTGTTTTTT

v_call: TRBV20-1
clone_size: many
j_call: TRBJ2-5
d_call: .
cdr3_aa: CSATSGAGETQYF
cdr3_nt: TGCAGTGCTACTTCGGGAGCCGGAGAGACCCAGTACTTC